The T cell receptor beta chain under discussion was sequenced for a study of blood T cell repertoires in COVID-19. Whole-study context: T cells, B-cell-depleted T cells, or PBMCs provided the cDNA or gDNA that served as material.

The germline V and J ends were trimmed by 6 bases and 6 bases, with 14 bases remaining between them. This CDR3 is 14 amino acids long. Germline CDR1 reads KGHDR; CDR2 reads SFDVKD. Sequencing used immunoSEQ multiplex PCR; TCRdb keeps in-frame clones, though not all of them. This sample has 150,000 to 200,000 clones, with 85% to 90% found just once. The rearrangement joins TRBV24-1 to TRBJ1-5; TRBD1 might be the D (5 bases). Input material: PBMCs or T cells enriched from blood (not recorded which). This TCR was sampled from a woman aged 40 to 49 in a cohort exposed to, infected with or recovered from COVID-19 (not recorded which). CDR3 nucleotides: TGTGCCACCAGTTTAGGGGAGGAAAGTCAGCCCCAGCATTTT. This gives the protein CATSLGEESQPQHF.